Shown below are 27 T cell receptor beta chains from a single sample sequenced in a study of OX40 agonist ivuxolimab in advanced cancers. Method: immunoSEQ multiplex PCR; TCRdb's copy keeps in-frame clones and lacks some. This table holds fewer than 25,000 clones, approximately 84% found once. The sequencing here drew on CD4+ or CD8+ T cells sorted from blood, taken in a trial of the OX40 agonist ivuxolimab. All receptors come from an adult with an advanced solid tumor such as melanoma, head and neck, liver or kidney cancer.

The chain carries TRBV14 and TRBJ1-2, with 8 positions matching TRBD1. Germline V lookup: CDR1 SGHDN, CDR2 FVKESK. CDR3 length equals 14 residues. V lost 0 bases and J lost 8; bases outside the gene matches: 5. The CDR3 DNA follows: TGTGCCAGCAGCCAAGAAGACAGGGGTGACGGCTACACCTTC. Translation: CASSQEDRGDGYTF.

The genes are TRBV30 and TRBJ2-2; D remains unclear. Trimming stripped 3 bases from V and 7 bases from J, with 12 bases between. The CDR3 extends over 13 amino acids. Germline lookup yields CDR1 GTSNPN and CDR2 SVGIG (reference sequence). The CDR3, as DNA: TGTGCCTGGAGCGAAAACATAAGCGGGGAGCTGTTTTTT. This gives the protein CAWSENISGELFF.

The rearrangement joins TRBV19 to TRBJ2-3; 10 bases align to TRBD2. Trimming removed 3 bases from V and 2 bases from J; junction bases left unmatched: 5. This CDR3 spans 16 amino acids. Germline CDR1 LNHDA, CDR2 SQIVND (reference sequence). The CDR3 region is CASSIRTSGYTDTQYF. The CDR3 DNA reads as TGTGCCAGTAGTATCCGGACTAGCGGCTACACAGATACGCAGTATTTT. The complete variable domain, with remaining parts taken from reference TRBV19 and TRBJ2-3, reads DGGITQSPKYLFRKEGQNVTLSCEQNLNHDAMYWYRQDPGQGLRLIYYSQIVNDFQKGDIAEGYSVSREKKESFPLTVTSAQKNPTAFYLCASSIRTSGYTDTQYFGPGTRLTVL.

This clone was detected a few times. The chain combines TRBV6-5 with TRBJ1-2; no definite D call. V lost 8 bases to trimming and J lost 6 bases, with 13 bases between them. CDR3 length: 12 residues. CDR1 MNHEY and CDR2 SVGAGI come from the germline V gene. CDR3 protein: CASAGGGNGYTF. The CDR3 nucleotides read TGTGCCAGCGCTGGAGGAGGAAATGGCTACACCTTC.

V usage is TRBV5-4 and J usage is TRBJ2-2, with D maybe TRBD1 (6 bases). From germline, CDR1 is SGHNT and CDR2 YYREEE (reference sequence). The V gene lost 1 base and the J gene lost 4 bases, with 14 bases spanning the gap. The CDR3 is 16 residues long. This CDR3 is CASSLMGAQGTGELFF. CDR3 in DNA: TGTGCCAGCAGCTTGATGGGGGCGCAGGGCACCGGGGAGCTGTTTTTT.

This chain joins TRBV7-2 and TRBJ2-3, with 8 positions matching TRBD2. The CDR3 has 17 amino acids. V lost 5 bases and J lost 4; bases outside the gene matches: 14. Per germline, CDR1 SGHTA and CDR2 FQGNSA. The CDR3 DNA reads TGTGCCAGCAGCCCTATTCCGGGGCGGGGGGCCTCAGATACGCAGTATTTT. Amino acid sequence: CASSPIPGRGASDTQYF. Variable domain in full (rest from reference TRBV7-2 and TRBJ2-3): GAGVSQSPSNKVTEKGKDVELRCDPISGHTALYWYRQSLGQGLEFLIYFQGNSAPDKSGLPSDRFSAERTGGSVSTLTIQRTQQEDSAVYLCASSPIPGRGASDTQYFGPGTRLTVL.

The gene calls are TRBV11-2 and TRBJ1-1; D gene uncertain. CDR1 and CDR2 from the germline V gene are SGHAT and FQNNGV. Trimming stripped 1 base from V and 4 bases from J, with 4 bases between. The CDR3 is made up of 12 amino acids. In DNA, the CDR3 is TGTGCCAGCAGCTTAGTGGCCACTGAAGCTTTCTTT. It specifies CASSLVATEAFF.

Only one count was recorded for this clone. The CDR3 coding sequence is TGTGCCAGCAGCCTAGGCGGGTCTTACAATGAGCAGTTCTTC. This gives the protein CASSLGGSYNEQFF. This sequence joins TRBV16 and TRBJ2-1; tentatively, D is TRBD2 (5 bases). The length of the CDR3 is 14 residues. Trimming left V 4 bases short and J 4 bases short, with 11 bases between. Per the germline V gene, CDR1 is KGHSY and CDR2 is FQNENV. Variable domain in full (rest from reference TRBV16 and TRBJ2-1): GEEVAQTPKHLVRGEGQKAKLYCAPIKGHSYVFWYQQVLKNEFKFLISFQNENVFDETGMPKERFSAKCLPNSPCSLEIQATKLEDSAVYFCASSLGGSYNEQFFGPGTRLTVL.

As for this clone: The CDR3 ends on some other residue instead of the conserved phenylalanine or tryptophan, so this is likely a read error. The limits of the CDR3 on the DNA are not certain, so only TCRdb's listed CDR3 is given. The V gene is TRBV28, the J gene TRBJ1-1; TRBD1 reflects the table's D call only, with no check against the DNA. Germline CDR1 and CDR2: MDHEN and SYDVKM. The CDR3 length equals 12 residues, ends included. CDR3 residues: CASSLCTASVPK.

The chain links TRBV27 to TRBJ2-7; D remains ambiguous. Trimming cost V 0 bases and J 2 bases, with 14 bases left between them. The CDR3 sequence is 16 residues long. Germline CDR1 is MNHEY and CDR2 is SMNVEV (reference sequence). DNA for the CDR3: TGTGCCAGCAGTTTATCGGAAACCCTTAACGCCTACGAGCAGTACTTC. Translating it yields CASSLSETLNAYEQYF.

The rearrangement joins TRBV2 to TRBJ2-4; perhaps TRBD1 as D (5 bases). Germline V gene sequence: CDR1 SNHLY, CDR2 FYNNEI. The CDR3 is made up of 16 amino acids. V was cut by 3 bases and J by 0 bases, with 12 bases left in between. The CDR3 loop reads CASSDRRALAKNIQYF. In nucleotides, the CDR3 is TGTGCCAGCAGTGACCGCAGGGCCCTAGCCAAAAACATTCAGTACTTC.

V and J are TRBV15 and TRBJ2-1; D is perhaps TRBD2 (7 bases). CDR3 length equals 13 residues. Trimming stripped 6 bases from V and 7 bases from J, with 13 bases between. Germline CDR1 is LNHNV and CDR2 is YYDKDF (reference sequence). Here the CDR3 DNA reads TGTGCCACCAGAGGGGGGGGGCCGAATGAGCAGTTCTTC. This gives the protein CATRGGGPNEQFF.

CDR3 nucleotides: TGCGCCAGCAATCCCCCAACACAGGGAACGTCACCTAACTATGGCTACACCTTC. This translates into CASNPPTQGTSPNYGYTF. The chain uses TRBV10-1 and TRBJ1-2, with a weak D call TRBD1 (6 bases). V was cut by 7 bases and J by 0 bases, with 24 bases left in between. The CDR3 runs to 18 residues. Germline CDR1 WNHNN, CDR2 SYGVQD (reference sequence).

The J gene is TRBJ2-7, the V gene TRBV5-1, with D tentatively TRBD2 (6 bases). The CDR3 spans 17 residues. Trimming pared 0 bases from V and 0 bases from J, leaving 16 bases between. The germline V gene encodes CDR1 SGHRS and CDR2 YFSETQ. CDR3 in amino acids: CASSLAGAGQSSYEQYF. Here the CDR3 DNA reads TGCGCCAGCAGCTTGGCGGGAGCAGGGCAAAGCTCCTACGAGCAGTACTTC.

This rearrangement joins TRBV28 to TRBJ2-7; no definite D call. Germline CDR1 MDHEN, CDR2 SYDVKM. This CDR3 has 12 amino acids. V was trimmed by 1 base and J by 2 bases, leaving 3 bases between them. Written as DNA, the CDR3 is TGTGCCAGCAGTTTATCAGCCTACGAGCAGTACTTC. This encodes CASSLSAYEQYF.

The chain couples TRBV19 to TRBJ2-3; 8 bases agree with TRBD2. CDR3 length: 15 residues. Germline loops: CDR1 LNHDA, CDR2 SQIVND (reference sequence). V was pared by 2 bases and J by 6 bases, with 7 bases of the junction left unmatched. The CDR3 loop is CASSIPGLGLDTQYF. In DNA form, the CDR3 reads TGTGCCAGTAGTATACCGGGACTAGGGTTGGATACGCAGTATTTT.

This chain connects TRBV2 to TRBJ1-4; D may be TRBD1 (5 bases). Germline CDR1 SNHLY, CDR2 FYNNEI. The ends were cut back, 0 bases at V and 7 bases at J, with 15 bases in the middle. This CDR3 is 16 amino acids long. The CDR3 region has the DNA TGTGCCAGCAGTGAAGCGCTGGCAGCTGGGGGTGAAAAACTGTTTTTT. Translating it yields CASSEALAAGGEKLFF. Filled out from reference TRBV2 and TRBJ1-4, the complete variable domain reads EPEVTQTPSHQVTQMGQEVILRCVPISNHLYFYWYRQILGQKVEFLVSFYNNEISEKSEIFDDQFSVERPDGSNFTLKIRSTKLEDSAMYFCASSEALAAGGEKLFFGSGTQLSVL.

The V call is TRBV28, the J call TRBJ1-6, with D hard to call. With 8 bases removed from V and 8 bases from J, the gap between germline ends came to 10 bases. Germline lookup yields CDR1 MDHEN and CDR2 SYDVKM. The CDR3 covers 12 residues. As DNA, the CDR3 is TGTGCCAGCGCCCTTGAGTATTCACCCCTCCACTTT. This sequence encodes CASALEYSPLHF.

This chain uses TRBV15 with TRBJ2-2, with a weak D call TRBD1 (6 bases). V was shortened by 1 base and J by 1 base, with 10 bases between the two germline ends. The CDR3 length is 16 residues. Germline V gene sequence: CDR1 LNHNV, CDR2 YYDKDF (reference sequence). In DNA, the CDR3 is TGTGCCACCAGCAGAGCGGGACAACTGAACACCGGGGAGCTGTTTTTT. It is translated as CATSRAGQLNTGELFF. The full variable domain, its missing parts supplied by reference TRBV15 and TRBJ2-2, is DAMVIQNPRYQVTQFGKPVTLSCSQTLNHNVMYWYQQKSSQAPKLLFHYYDKDFNNEADTPDNFQSRRPNTSFCFLDIRSPGLGDTAMYLCATSRAGQLNTGELFFGEGSRLTVL.

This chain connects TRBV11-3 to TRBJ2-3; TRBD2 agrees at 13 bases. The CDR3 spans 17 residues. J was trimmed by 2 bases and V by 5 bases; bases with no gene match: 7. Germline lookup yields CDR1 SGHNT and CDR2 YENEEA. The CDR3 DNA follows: TGTGCCAGCAGCCGAGGACTAGCGGGGGAACCCACAGATACGCAGTATTTT. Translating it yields CASSRGLAGEPTDTQYF. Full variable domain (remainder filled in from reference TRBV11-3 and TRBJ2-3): EAGVVQSPRYKIIEKKQPVAFWCNPISGHNTLYWYLQNLGQGPELLIRYENEEAVDDSQLPKDRFSAERLKGVDSTLKIQPAELGDSAVYLCASSRGLAGEPTDTQYFGPGTRLTVL.

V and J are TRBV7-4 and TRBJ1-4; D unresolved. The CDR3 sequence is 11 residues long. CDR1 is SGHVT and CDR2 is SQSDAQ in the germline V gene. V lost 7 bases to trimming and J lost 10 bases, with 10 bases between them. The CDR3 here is CASNCTPKLFF. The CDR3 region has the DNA TGTGCCAGCAACTGTACCCCAAAACTGTTTTTT.

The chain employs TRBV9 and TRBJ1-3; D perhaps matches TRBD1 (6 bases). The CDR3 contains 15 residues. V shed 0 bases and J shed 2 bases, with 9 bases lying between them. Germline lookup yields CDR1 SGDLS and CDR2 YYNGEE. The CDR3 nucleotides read TGTGCCAGCAGCGTAGAAGGGGGTACTGGAAACACCATATATTTT. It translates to CASSVEGGTGNTIYF.

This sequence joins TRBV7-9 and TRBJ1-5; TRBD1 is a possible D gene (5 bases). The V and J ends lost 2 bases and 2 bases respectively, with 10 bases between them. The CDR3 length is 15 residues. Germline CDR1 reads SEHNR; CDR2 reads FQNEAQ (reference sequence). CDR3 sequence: CASSLWGNGNQPQHF. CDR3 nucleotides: TGTGCCAGCAGCTTATGGGGGAATGGCAATCAGCCCCAGCATTTT.

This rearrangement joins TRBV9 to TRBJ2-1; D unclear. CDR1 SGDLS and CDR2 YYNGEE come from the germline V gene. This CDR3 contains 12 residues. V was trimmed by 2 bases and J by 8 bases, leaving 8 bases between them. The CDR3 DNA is TGTGCCAGCAGCGTTTCATTTCATGAGCAGTTCTTC. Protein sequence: CASSVSFHEQFF.

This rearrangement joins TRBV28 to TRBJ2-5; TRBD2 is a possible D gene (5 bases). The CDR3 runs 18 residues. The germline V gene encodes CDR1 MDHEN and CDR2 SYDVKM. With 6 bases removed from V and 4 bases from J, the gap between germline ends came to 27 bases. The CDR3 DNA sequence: TGTGCCAGCAGCGGACTCAACCCCCTGAGTTCCCTGGGAGAGACCCAGTACTTC. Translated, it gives CASSGLNPLSSLGETQYF.

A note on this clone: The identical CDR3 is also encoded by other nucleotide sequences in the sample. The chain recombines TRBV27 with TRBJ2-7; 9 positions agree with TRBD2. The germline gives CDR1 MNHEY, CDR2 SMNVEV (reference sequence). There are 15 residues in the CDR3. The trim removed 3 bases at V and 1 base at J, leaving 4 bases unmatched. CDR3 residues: CASSLGAGGSYEQYF. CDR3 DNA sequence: TGTGCCAGCAGTTTGGGAGCGGGGGGTTCCTACGAGCAGTACTTC.

The CDR3 bases are TGTGCCAGCAGTGAAGTGAGCCCCCCCTTCTTAGATACGCAGTATTTT. Protein: CASSEVSPPFLDTQYF. This chain links TRBV6-1 with TRBJ2-3; D is undetermined. CDR1 and CDR2 (germline): MNHNS, SASEGT. The V end was cut by 1 base, the J end by 5 bases, with 16 bases between. The length of the CDR3 is 16 residues.